One T cell receptor beta chain is described in this entry. Its antigen is as yet unknown. CDR1 is SGDLS and CDR2 is YYNGEE in the germline V gene. The CDR3 covers 13 residues. Deletions cut 5 bases from V and 6 bases from J, with 13 bases between. The data were taken from a study of cytomegalovirus exposure and HLA in healthy donors. Points from the study as a whole: The tendency of first-cohort TCR clusters to co-occur in the 110 or so validation repertoires emerged from a later analysis. There were some public TCRs occurring in many donors, but most TCR sequences were rare.

Repertoires were generated with immunoSEQ multiplex PCR, while TCRdb's copy carries only in-frame clones and drops some. The sample yields about 360,000 clones, roughly 90% seen once. The specimen sequenced was PBMCs. V is TRBV9 and J is TRBJ2-3; D is possibly TRBD1 (5 bases). The TCR sequence derives from a woman younger than 35 in good health and CMV-seronegative. In DNA form, the CDR3 reads TGTGCCAGCAGACAGGCGCCTGGGGATACGCAGTATTTT. It codes for CASRQAPGDTQYF.